These 9 T cell receptor beta chains share one sample of origin, sequenced in a study of shared clonotypes between healthy human individuals. Profiling relied on immunoSEQ multiplex PCR, and the TCRdb table lists in-frame clones only, not all of them. Here the sample spans 400,000 to 600,000 clones, around 79% being singletons. Source material: PBMCs. These receptors originate from a woman aged 40 to 55 in good health. Some clones in this sample may be carry-over from other donors' samples.

This clone was counted a single time. V is TRBV28 and J is TRBJ1-2; possibly TRBD1 for D (6 bases). Trimming stripped 6 bases from V and 8 bases from J, with 13 bases between. CDR3 size: 12 residues. Germline CDR1 and CDR2: MDHEN and SYDVKM. The CDR3 nucleotides are TGTGCCAGCAGCCAATACAGGGCCGGCTACACCTTC. Amino acids: CASSQYRAGYTF.

J is TRBJ2-5 and V is TRBV4-1, with D possibly matching TRBD1 (5 bases). CDR3 length: 13 residues. Germline V lookup: CDR1 MGHRA, CDR2 YSYEKL. Between the trimmed V and J ends, which lost 4 bases and 5 bases, there was a span of 11 bases. CDR3 protein: CASSLAHRETQYF. As DNA, the CDR3 is TGCGCCAGCAGCCTAGCCCACAGGGAGACCCAGTACTTC.

This chain links TRBV29-1 with TRBJ2-2, with D tentatively TRBD2 (6 bases). CDR3 length: 12 residues. The V end was cut by 3 bases, the J end by 9 bases, with 11 bases between. The V gene's germline CDR1 is SQVTM and CDR2 ANQGSEA. Written as DNA, the CDR3 is TGCAGCGTTGATCGTGGCGGGAGGGAGCTGTTTTTT. Translating it yields CSVDRGGRELFF.

The chain is built from TRBV15 and TRBJ2-7; D is possibly TRBD1 (5 bases). V dropped 0 bases and J dropped 2 bases, with 11 bases sitting between them. This CDR3 comprises 15 residues. Germline CDR1 LNHNV, CDR2 YYDKDF (reference sequence). The CDR3 DNA reads as TGTGCCACCAGCAGAGATGCATCCAGGGCCTACGAGCAGTACTTC. Protein sequence: CATSRDASRAYEQYF.

The V call is TRBV10-2, the J call TRBJ1-1; D is undetermined. The CDR3 has 13 residues. Per the germline V gene, CDR1 is WSHSY and CDR2 is SAAADI. V shed 1 base and J shed 5 bases, with 8 bases lying between them. The CDR3 here is CASSEFEETEAFF. As DNA, the CDR3 is TGCGCCAGCAGTGAGTTCGAGGAGACTGAAGCTTTCTTT.

The rearrangement joins TRBV5-1 to TRBJ2-3, with TRBD1 matching 7 bases. The CDR3 totals 14 residues. The germline V gene has CDR1 SGHRS and CDR2 YFSETQ. Trimming took 2 bases from V and 5 from J; bases not matched to a gene: 5. The CDR3 loop is CASSFGQVEDTQYF. DNA for the CDR3: TGCGCCAGCAGCTTTGGACAGGTCGAAGATACGCAGTATTTT.

The chain is built from TRBV6-6 and TRBJ2-1, with 8 bases lining up with TRBD1. Germline V gene lookup returns CDR1 MNHNY and CDR2 SVGAGI (reference sequence). The V gene end was trimmed by 5 bases and the J gene end by 6 bases; junction bases not matched to a gene: 9. This CDR3 contains 15 residues. The CDR3 DNA follows: TGTGCCAGCAGTCCGCGGACAGGGTCGAGCAATGAGCAGTTCTTC. This translates into CASSPRTGSSNEQFF.

This chain uses TRBV6-5 with TRBJ2-7, with a weak D call TRBD1 (6 bases). Germline lookup yields CDR1 MNHEY and CDR2 SVGAGI. The CDR3 is made up of 16 amino acids. Trimming took off 4 bases at V and 3 bases at J, with 19 bases between the two ends. CDR3 amino acids: CASSFQQGVPSYEQYF. CDR3 DNA: TGTGCCAGCAGTTTCCAACAGGGAGTCCCAAGCTACGAGCAGTACTTC.

The V and J genes are TRBV19 and TRBJ2-2; D gene uncertain. The CDR3 is made up of 16 amino acids. Germline values: CDR1 LNHDA, CDR2 SQIVND (reference sequence). The V end lost 3 bases, the J end lost 5 bases, and 16 bases lay between the germline ends. In nucleotides, the CDR3 is TGTGCCAGTAGTATTCGAACCGTTCTTGGGACCGGGGAGCTGTTTTTT. Its translation: CASSIRTVLGTGELFF.